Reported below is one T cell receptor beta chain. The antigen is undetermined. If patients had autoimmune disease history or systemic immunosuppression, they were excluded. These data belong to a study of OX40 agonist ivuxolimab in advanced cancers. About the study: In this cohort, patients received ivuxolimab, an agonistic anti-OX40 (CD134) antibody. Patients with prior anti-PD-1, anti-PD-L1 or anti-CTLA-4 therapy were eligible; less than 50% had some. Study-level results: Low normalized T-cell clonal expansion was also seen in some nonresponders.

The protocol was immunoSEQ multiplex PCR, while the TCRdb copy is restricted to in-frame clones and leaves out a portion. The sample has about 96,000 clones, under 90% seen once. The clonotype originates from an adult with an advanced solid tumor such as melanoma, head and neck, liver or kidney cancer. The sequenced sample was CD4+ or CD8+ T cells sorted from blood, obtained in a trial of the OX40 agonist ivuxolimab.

For the CDR3, the DNA is TGTGCCAGCAGCTTGGACTTAGGGGGCCTTGGGGAGCAGTTCTTC. Amino acids: CASSLDLGGLGEQFF. The chain combines TRBV5-6 with TRBJ2-1; 7 bases fit TRBD1. The CDR3 is made up of 15 amino acids. The ends lost 0 bases at V and 10 bases at J; junction bases unmatched: 10. Germline V CDR1 and CDR2: SGHDT, YYEEEE.